In its sample, the clone carrying this TCR beta chain was seen a few times. Its antigen is unknown. The sample comes from a study of T-cell reconstitution after alpha-beta-depleted transplantation in children. Trimming removed 5 bases at V and 4 bases at J, with 11 bases between. Looked up from germline, CDR1 is MDHEN and CDR2 is SYDVKM. The CDR3 extends over 14 amino acids. TCRbeta library construction was performed incorporating unique molecular identifiers. MiXCR, run by TCRdb on the PCR reads, gives a single entry per CDR3 protein. The sample lists almost 250,000 distinct CDR3 sequences, under 30% occurring once. The study's findings and limits: The study traced high day-60 TCRbeta diversity in some patients to surviving recipient T cells and thymic progenitors.

The V gene is TRBV28, the J gene TRBJ2-2; a possible D gene is TRBD1 (6 bases). The sequenced sample was PBMCs, obtained before TCRalphabeta/CD19-depleted stem cell transplant. The TCR comes from a girl aged 2-10 years with Fanconi anemia, due to receive a stem cell transplant. The CDR3 coding sequence is TGTGCCAGCAGTCGGGCAGGGGCCACCGGGGAGCTGTTTTTT. This encodes CASSRAGATGELFF.